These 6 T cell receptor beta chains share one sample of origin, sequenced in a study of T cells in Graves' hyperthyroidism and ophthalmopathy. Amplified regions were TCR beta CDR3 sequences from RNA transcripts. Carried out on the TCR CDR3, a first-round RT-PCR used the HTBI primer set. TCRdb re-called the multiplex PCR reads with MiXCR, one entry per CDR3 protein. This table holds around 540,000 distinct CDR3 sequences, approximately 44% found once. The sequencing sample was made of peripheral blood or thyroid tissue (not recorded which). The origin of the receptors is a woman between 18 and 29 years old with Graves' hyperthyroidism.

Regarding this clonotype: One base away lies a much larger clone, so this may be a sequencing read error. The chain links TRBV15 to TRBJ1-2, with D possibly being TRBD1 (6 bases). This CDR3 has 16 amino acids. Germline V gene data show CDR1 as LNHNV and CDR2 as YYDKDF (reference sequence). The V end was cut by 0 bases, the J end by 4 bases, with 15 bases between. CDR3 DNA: TGTGCCACCAGCAGAGATGGCCGGGGGGGCGGCTATGGCTACACCTTC. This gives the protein CATSRDGRGGGYGYTF.

This CDR3 is CATGNSYEQYF. Written as DNA, the CDR3 is TGTGCCACCGGAAACTCCTACGAGCAGTACTTC. The chain links TRBV24-1 to TRBJ2-7, with no clear D. The V end lost 9 bases, the J end lost 0 bases, and 5 bases lay between the germline ends. The CDR3 is 11 residues long. Per germline, CDR1 KGHDR and CDR2 SFDVKD.

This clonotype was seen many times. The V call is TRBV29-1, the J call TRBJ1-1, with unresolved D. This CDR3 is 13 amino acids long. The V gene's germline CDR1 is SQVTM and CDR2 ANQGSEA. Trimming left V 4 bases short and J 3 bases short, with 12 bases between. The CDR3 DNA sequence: TGCAGCGTTGTAGTCCAGTTTGACACTGAAGCTTTCTTT. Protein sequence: CSVVVQFDTEAFF.

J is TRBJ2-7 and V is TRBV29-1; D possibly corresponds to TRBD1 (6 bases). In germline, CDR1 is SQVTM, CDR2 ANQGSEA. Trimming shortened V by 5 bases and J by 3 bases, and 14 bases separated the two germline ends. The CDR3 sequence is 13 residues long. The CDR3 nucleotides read TGCAGCGTTTCTCAGGGACACGACTACGAGCAGTACTTC. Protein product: CSVSQGHDYEQYF.

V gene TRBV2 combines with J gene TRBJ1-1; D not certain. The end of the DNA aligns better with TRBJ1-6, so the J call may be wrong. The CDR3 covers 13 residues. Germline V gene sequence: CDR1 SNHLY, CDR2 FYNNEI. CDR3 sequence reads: CASREITGQPLHF. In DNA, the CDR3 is TGTGCCAGCAGGGAGATTACCGGGCAGCCCCTCCACTTT.

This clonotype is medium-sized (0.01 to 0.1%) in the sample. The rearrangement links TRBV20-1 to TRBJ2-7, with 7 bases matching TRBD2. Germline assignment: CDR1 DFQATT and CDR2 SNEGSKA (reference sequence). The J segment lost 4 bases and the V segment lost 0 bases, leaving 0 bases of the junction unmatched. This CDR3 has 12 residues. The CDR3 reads CSAREREYEQYF. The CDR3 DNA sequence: TGCAGTGCTAGAGAGCGGGAGTACGAGCAGTACTTC.